What follows are 20 T cell receptor beta chains derived from one specimen sequenced in a study of OX40 agonist ivuxolimab in advanced cancers. Libraries were constructed by the immunoSEQ multiplex PCR assay. TCRdb re-hosts the immuneACCESS table, in-frame sequences only. Its copies lack some clones; in the studies checked, an unresolved V gene accounts for under half of them, and the cause for the rest is not known. Present in this sample are approximately 69,000 clones, around 94% of which were seen just once. Approximately 15% of the sample comes from the top ten. Sequencing used CD4+ or CD8+ T cells sorted from blood, obtained in a trial of the OX40 agonist ivuxolimab. These receptors originate from an adult with an advanced solid tumor such as melanoma, head and neck, liver or kidney cancer.

The chain joins TRBV19 to TRBJ2-1; 7 bases fit TRBD1. After removal of 3 bases from V and 3 bases from J, the junction contained 8 bases not matched to a gene. This CDR3 has 16 residues. Germline assignment: CDR1 LNHDA and CDR2 SQIVND (reference sequence). The chain's CDR3 is CASSIFWQGDYNEQFF. The CDR3 nucleotides are TGTGCCAGTAGTATTTTCTGGCAGGGGGACTACAATGAGCAGTTCTTC.

This chain uses TRBV27 with TRBJ1-1; 8 nucleotides match TRBD1. The CDR3 covers 16 residues. The germline V gene encodes CDR1 MNHEY and CDR2 SMNVEV (reference sequence). Unmatched junction bases numbered 16, after V lost 7 bases and J lost 6 bases. The CDR3: CASKDAPRQGKAEAFF. The CDR3, as DNA: TGTGCCAGCAAAGATGCCCCCCGACAGGGGAAGGCTGAAGCTTTCTTT.

The chain uses TRBV9 and TRBJ2-3; TRBD2 matches at 8 bases. This CDR3 comprises 18 residues. Trimming removed 3 bases from V and 0 bases from J; junction bases left unmatched: 12. The V gene's germline CDR1 is SGDLS and CDR2 YYNGEE. CDR3 sequence: CASSETGLEFTSTDTQYF. CDR3 DNA: TGTGCCAGCAGCGAGACGGGACTAGAGTTTACTAGCACAGATACGCAGTATTTT.

The chain combines TRBV27 with TRBJ2-6; D unclear. CDR1 is MNHEY and CDR2 is SMNVEV in the germline V gene (reference sequence). The V gene lost 3 bases and the J gene lost 0 bases, with 6 bases spanning the gap. The CDR3 is made up of 15 amino acids. The CDR3 reads CASSFIPSGANVLTF. CDR3 coding DNA: TGTGCCAGCAGTTTTATCCCCTCTGGGGCCAACGTCCTGACTTTC. Full variable domain (rest looked up from reference TRBV27 and TRBJ2-6): EAQVTQNPRYLITVTGKKLTVTCSQNMNHEYMSWYRQDPGLGLRQIYYSMNVEVTDKGDVPEGYKVSRKEKRNFPLILESPSPNQTSLYFCASSFIPSGANVLTFGAGSRLTVL.

This rearrangement joins TRBV6-6 to TRBJ1-1; D gene unclear. The CDR3 length is 13 residues. The germline V gene has CDR1 MNHNY and CDR2 SVGAGI (reference sequence). Trimming pared 2 bases from V and 6 bases from J, leaving 10 bases between. The CDR3 DNA reads as TGTGCCAGCAGTTACGTTCCGAGGGCTGAAGCTTTCTTT. This sequence encodes CASSYVPRAEAFF.

This chain connects TRBV5-8 to TRBJ1-1; maybe TRBD1 (5 bases). V lost 4 bases and J 4 bases, leaving 14 bases between the germline ends. Germline values: CDR1 SGHTS, CDR2 YDEGEE. CDR3 length: 14 residues. In DNA form, the CDR3 reads TGTGCCAGCAGCCTTGATGGGGGGAGCACTGAAGCTTTCTTT. The encoded protein is CASSLDGGSTEAFF.

This clone came up once. V is TRBV5-1 and J is TRBJ2-1; D unclear. The V and J ends lost 0 bases and 0 bases respectively, with 7 bases between them. The germline V gene encodes CDR1 SGHRS and CDR2 YFSETQ. This CDR3 contains 15 residues. CDR3 DNA sequence: TGCGCCAGCAGCTTGGTAGGGAACTCCTACAATGAGCAGTTCTTC. Translated: CASSLVGNSYNEQFF.

The rearrangement uses TRBV7-9 and TRBJ1-5; D may be TRBD1 (5 bases). The CDR3 covers 16 residues. In germline, CDR1 is SEHNR, CDR2 FQNEAQ (reference sequence). The V and J ends lost 0 bases and 2 bases respectively, with 11 bases between them. In DNA form, the CDR3 reads TGTGCCAGCAGCTTAGCTCCGTTGGGGGGCAATCAGCCCCAGCATTTT. Translated: CASSLAPLGGNQPQHF.

The gene calls are TRBV15 and TRBJ1-1; D is undetermined. V was trimmed by 1 base and J by 4 bases, leaving 4 bases between them. The CDR3 contains 12 residues. In germline, CDR1 is LNHNV, CDR2 YYDKDF (reference sequence). In DNA, the CDR3 is TGTGCCACCAGCAGAGGGGGCACTGAAGCTTTCTTT. Translating it yields CATSRGGTEAFF. The variable domain in full, completed from reference TRBV15 and TRBJ1-1, reads DAMVIQNPRYQVTQFGKPVTLSCSQTLNHNVMYWYQQKSSQAPKLLFHYYDKDFNNEADTPDNFQSRRPNTSFCFLDIRSPGLGDTAMYLCATSRGGTEAFFGQGTRLTVV.

The chain joins TRBV29-1 to TRBJ2-1, with D maybe TRBD1 (5 bases). Trimming pared 1 base from V and 5 bases from J, leaving 15 bases between. CDR3 size: 15 residues. From germline, CDR1 is SQVTM and CDR2 ANQGSEA. CDR3 residues: CSVEGSGQYDNEQFF. In DNA form, the CDR3 reads TGCAGCGTTGAAGGATCAGGGCAGTACGACAATGAGCAGTTCTTC.

The rearrangement joins TRBV29-1 to TRBJ1-2; D uncertain. Germline lookup yields CDR1 SQVTM and CDR2 ANQGSEA. Trimming removed 4 bases at V and 1 base at J, with 16 bases between. The CDR3 has 15 residues. The CDR3, as DNA: TGCAGCGTTGTGGTGCCCTTTGACTTTAACTATGGCTACACCTTC. Translated, it gives CSVVVPFDFNYGYTF.

This chain links TRBV12-5 with TRBJ1-1, with D maybe TRBD1 (5 bases). Per the germline V gene, CDR1 is LGHNT and CDR2 is FRNRAP. The length of the CDR3 is 16 residues. V shed 3 bases and J shed 0 bases, with 14 bases lying between them. DNA of the CDR3: TGTGCTAGTGGTTTCATTATTCAGACAGTGAACACTGAAGCTTTCTTT. This codes for CASGFIIQTVNTEAFF.

V is TRBV9 and J is TRBJ1-2; 7 positions match TRBD1. The CDR3 spans 15 residues. The V and J ends lost 1 base and 2 bases, in that order; junction bases with no gene match: 5. Germline CDR1 SGDLS, CDR2 YYNGEE. This chain's CDR3 is CASSVTGEGNYGYTF. The CDR3 nucleotides are TGTGCCAGCAGCGTAACAGGGGAGGGAAACTATGGCTACACCTTC.

The chain has TRBV11-2 and TRBJ1-1, with D perhaps matching TRBD1 (6 bases). Looked up from germline, CDR1 is SGHAT and CDR2 is FQNNGV. The CDR3 sequence is 16 residues long. V was trimmed by 4 bases and J by 5 bases, leaving 20 bases between them. As DNA, the CDR3 is TGTGCCAGCAGCTCCCACCGGACAGCCAGGGGAACTGAAGCTTTCTTT. The encoded protein is CASSSHRTARGTEAFF.

The gene calls are TRBV5-1 and TRBJ1-1; tentatively, D is TRBD1 (6 bases). This CDR3 is built from 13 residues. V shed 0 bases and J shed 3 bases, with 6 bases lying between them. From germline, CDR1 is SGHRS and CDR2 YFSETQ. CDR3 in DNA: TGCGCCAGCAGCTTGGCAGGGGACACTGAAGCTTTCTTT. Its protein is CASSLAGDTEAFF.

The rearrangement uses TRBV11-1 and TRBJ1-1; D is possibly TRBD1 (5 bases). The germline gives CDR1 SGHAT, CDR2 FQDESV (reference sequence). Trimming pared 0 bases from V and 1 base from J, leaving 6 bases between. The CDR3 contains 14 residues. This chain's CDR3 is CASSLAQGNTEAFF. DNA of the CDR3: TGTGCCAGCAGCTTAGCTCAGGGGAACACTGAAGCTTTCTTT.

The gene calls are TRBV7-8 and TRBJ2-7; 9 bases are a match to TRBD2. Per the germline V gene, CDR1 is SGHVS and CDR2 is FQNEAQ. This CDR3 contains 16 residues. With 0 bases clipped from V and 0 bases from J, the junction kept 3 bases outside the gene matches. DNA for the CDR3: TGTGCCAGCAGCTTAGCAGCTAGCGGGGCCTCCTACGAGCAGTACTTC. Protein: CASSLAASGASYEQYF. The whole variable domain, filled in from reference TRBV7-8 and TRBJ2-7, reads GAGVSQSPRYKVAKRGQDVALRCDPISGHVSLFWYQQALGQGPEFLTYFQNEAQLDKSGLPSDRFFAERPEGSVSTLKIQRTQQEDSAVYLCASSLAASGASYEQYFGPGTRLTVT.

Notes on this clone: Germline and junction disagree at one end, which may indicate a read error. The chain combines TRBV27 with TRBJ1-2; D is undetermined. Germline V lookup: CDR1 MNHEY, CDR2 SMNVEV (reference sequence). The CDR3 is 15 amino acids. The CDR3 nucleotides read TGTGCCAGCAGTTTATCCTCCCCGGGCAGCTATGGCCACACCTTC. This codes for CASSLSSPGSYGHTF.

The chain is built from TRBV9 and TRBJ1-4, with 10 bases that match TRBD1. Germline lookup yields CDR1 SGDLS and CDR2 YYNGEE. The length of the CDR3 is 15 residues. V trimming: 4 bases; J trimming: 5 bases; junction bases outside the gene matches: 5. This CDR3 reads CASSPLDRGNEKLFF. The CDR3 coding sequence is TGTGCCAGCAGCCCCCTGGACAGGGGGAATGAAAAACTGTTTTTT.

The chain recombines TRBV4-1 with TRBJ2-7, with D uncertain. The CDR3 spans 12 residues. Germline CDR1 and CDR2: MGHRA and YSYEKL. With 1 base removed from V and 4 bases from J, the gap between germline ends came to 5 bases. The CDR3 nucleotides read TGCGCCAGCAGCCAAGGGGGTTACGAGCAGTACTTC. Amino acids: CASSQGGYEQYF.